What follows describes a single T cell receptor (beta chain). The sample's time point: persistent/refractory GD, antithyroid drugs over 5 years with positive TRAb. Generation of the TCR library employed RNA extracted from PBMCs. These data are taken from a study of regulatory T cells in long-lasting Graves disease. Investigators prepared the TCR beta libraries by applying iRepertoire HTBI primers and Arm-PCR of CDR3 regions. As handled by the study authors: Taken together, the samples had roughly 63 TRBV and 14 TRBJ segments identified. A single record per CDR3 protein comes from TCRdb applying MiXCR to the multiplex PCR reads. TCRdb's processing, not the study's, gives the V and J calls here. The data hold about 660,000 distinct CDR3 sequences, with 30% observed a single time. The sequence came from a female donor with Graves disease. Sample: peripheral blood mononuclear cells (PBMCs), taken when the disease was refractory, from a patient treated with antithyroid drugs.

DNA for the CDR3: TGTGCCAGCAAGAAGGGTCAGTCTGGAAACACCATATATTTT. This codes for CASKKGQSGNTIYF. V gene TRBV9 combines with J gene TRBJ1-3; no clear D. The CDR3 totals 14 residues. In germline, CDR1 is SGDLS, CDR2 YYNGEE. The germline V and J ends were trimmed by 6 bases and 1 base, with 11 bases remaining between them.